Listed here are 14 T cell receptor beta chains from one sample, sequenced in a study of blood T cell repertoires in COVID-19. Here immunoSEQ multiplex PCR was the method, and the copy in TCRdb shows in-frame clones only, minus some. The table shows a few hundred thousand clones, with 88% occurring only once. The sequencing input was PBMCs or T cells enriched from blood (not recorded which). These TCRs come from a woman aged 45-65 years who had recovered from COVID-19.

J is TRBJ1-5 and V is TRBV6-5; the D is unclear. The CDR3 loop spans 13 amino acids. CDR1 and CDR2 from the germline V gene are MNHEY and SVGAGI. Trimming stripped 2 bases from V and 2 bases from J, with 4 bases between. The CDR3 coding sequence is TGTGCCAGCAGTTACGCAGGCAATCAGCCCCAGCATTTT. Its protein product is CASSYAGNQPQHF.

V gene TRBV14 combines with J gene TRBJ2-5, with 10 nucleotides matching TRBD2. The CDR3 contains 18 residues. V gave up 2 bases and J gave up 2 bases; unmatched junction bases: 11. Looked up from germline, CDR1 is SGHDN and CDR2 is FVKESK. In DNA form, the CDR3 reads TGTGCCAGCAGCCAACCAACGGTGTCTAGCGGGAGTCAAGAGACCCAGTACTTC. Residues: CASSQPTVSSGSQETQYF.

The chain links TRBV5-4 to TRBJ2-7, with a tentative D call TRBD2 (7 bases). Between the trimmed V and J ends, which lost 4 bases and 3 bases, there was a span of 17 bases. The CDR3 runs to 15 residues. Germline loops: CDR1 SGHNT, CDR2 YYREEE (reference sequence). The CDR3 DNA sequence: TGTGCCAGCAGCCCAAGGACTAGGGGGAACTACGAGCAGTACTTC. The encoded protein is CASSPRTRGNYEQYF.

The chain combines TRBV7-2 with TRBJ2-2; D gene unclear. V lost 1 base and J lost 8, with 8 bases in between. This CDR3 comprises 13 residues. The germline gives CDR1 SGHTA, CDR2 FQGNSA. The CDR3 sequence is CASSLVGVGELFF. CDR3 DNA: TGTGCCAGCAGCTTAGTCGGAGTTGGGGAGCTGTTTTTT.

This clone was counted between two and nine times. The chain has TRBV20-1 and TRBJ1-1, with D possibly TRBD1 on 5 matching bases. The V end lost 3 bases, the J end lost 8 bases, and 13 bases lay between the germline ends. The CDR3 is made up of 12 amino acids. The germline CDR1 and CDR2 sequences are DFQATT and SNEGSKA (reference sequence). CDR3 nucleotide sequence: TGCAGTGCTAGTAACCCGGGGGAGGAAGCTTTCTTT. It codes for CSASNPGEEAFF.

V is TRBV11-2 and J is TRBJ2-2; TRBD1 aligns across 9 bases. This CDR3 is 16 amino acids long. J was trimmed by 3 bases and V by 4 bases; bases with no gene match: 6. The germline V gene has CDR1 SGHAT and CDR2 FQNNGV. CDR3 sequence reads: CASSWGRDRDTGELFF. The CDR3 coding sequence is TGTGCCAGCAGCTGGGGGCGGGACAGGGACACCGGGGAGCTGTTTTTT. Filled out from reference TRBV11-2 and TRBJ2-2, the complete variable domain reads EAGVAQSPRYKIIEKRQSVAFWCNPISGHATLYWYQQILGQGPKLLIQFQNNGVVDDSQLPKDRFSAERLKGVDSTLKIQPAKLEDSAVYLCASSWGRDRDTGELFFGEGSRLTVL.

The rearrangement joins TRBV27 to TRBJ2-3; TRBD2 aligns across 10 bases. The V gene end was trimmed by 4 bases and the J gene end by 7 bases; junction bases not matched to a gene: 5. This CDR3 comprises 14 residues. Germline CDR1 is MNHEY and CDR2 is SMNVEV (reference sequence). This CDR3 reads CASSSLAGVYTQYF. CDR3 DNA: TGTGCCAGCAGTTCCCTAGCGGGGGTATATACGCAGTATTTT.

V gene TRBV27 combines with J gene TRBJ2-1; the match to TRBD2 covers 7 bases. V trimming: 5 bases; J trimming: 7 bases; junction bases outside the gene matches: 11. Per the germline V gene, CDR1 is MNHEY and CDR2 is SMNVEV (reference sequence). CDR3 size: 15 residues. In DNA form, the CDR3 reads TGTGCCAGCAGTCTCTCCCCCCAGCGGGGTAATGAGCAGTTCTTC. It is translated as CASSLSPQRGNEQFF.

The rearrangement links TRBV5-1 to TRBJ2-1, with 9 bases lining up with TRBD1. CDR1 SGHRS and CDR2 YFSETQ come from the germline V gene. The CDR3 covers 15 residues. J was trimmed by 4 bases and V by 4 bases; bases with no gene match: 6. The CDR3 here is CASSPGQGSYNEQFF. The CDR3 DNA reads as TGCGCCAGCAGCCCAGGACAGGGGTCATACAATGAGCAGTTCTTC.

The chain combines TRBV27 with TRBJ2-7; 10 positions match TRBD2. Germline V gives CDR1 MNHEY, CDR2 SMNVEV (reference sequence). The CDR3 extends over 16 amino acids. The V segment lost 5 bases and the J segment 5 bases; nucleotides outside the gene matches: 12. CDR3 in DNA: TGTGCCAGCAGTATAAAGCGGGAGGGCCTTACCCACGAGCAGTACTTC. Translating it yields CASSIKREGLTHEQYF.

The V gene is TRBV7-2, the J gene TRBJ1-2; D uncertain. Trimming pared 1 base from V and 10 bases from J, leaving 16 bases between. Germline V gene lookup returns CDR1 SGHTA and CDR2 FQGNSA. This CDR3 is 14 amino acids long. CDR3 loop: CASSLEQLINDYTF. As DNA, the CDR3 is TGTGCCAGCAGCTTAGAACAGCTGATTAATGACTACACCTTC.

The J gene is TRBJ2-7, the V gene TRBV15; 7 bases agree with TRBD1. Germline CDR1 LNHNV, CDR2 YYDKDF (reference sequence). J was trimmed by 6 bases and V by 5 bases; bases with no gene match: 7. The CDR3 totals 13 residues. CDR3 sequence reads: CATSGRDRGEQYF. The CDR3 DNA reads TGTGCCACCAGCGGCCGGGACAGAGGCGAGCAGTACTTC.

V usage is TRBV12-3 or TRBV12-4 and J usage is TRBJ1-2; tentative D call: TRBD1 (5 bases). The V end lost 1 base, the J end lost 8 bases, and 8 bases lay between the germline ends. This CDR3 has 12 residues. Here the CDR3 DNA reads TGTGCCAGCAGTTTAGTTCGGGGGGGCTACACCTTC. It yields the protein CASSLVRGGYTF.

The rearrangement links TRBV5-3 to TRBJ1-5, with a weak D call TRBD1 (5 bases). TRBV5-3 is an ORF, and what it does is uncertain. The CDR3 is 17 amino acids. Trimming removed 5 bases at V and 0 bases at J, with 18 bases between. CDR3 coding DNA: TGTGCCAGAAGACTAGCCTGGGGGAGCGATAGCAATCAGCCCCAGCATTTT. Its protein is CARRLAWGSDSNQPQHF.